This T cell receptor beta chain was found in a study of T-cell reconstitution after alpha-beta-depleted transplantation in children. Preparation of the TCRbeta library used unique molecular identifiers. TCRdb re-called the PCR reads through MiXCR, storing one row per CDR3 protein. This sample has a few hundred thousand distinct CDR3 sequences, with over 10% found just once. This clonotype was observed at least ten times. CDR3 length: 15 amino acids. V was cut by 5 bases and J by 4 bases, with 14 bases left in between. Germline CDR1 MDHEN, CDR2 SYDVKM. This sequence was found in a male patient aged 5 to 17 who had a stem cell transplant for acute myeloid leukemia, so the T cells may come from the graft donor. The input for sequencing was PBMCs, mostly from graft donor cells, taken 360 days after TCRalphabeta/CD19-depleted stem cell transplant. The gene calls are TRBV28 and TRBJ2-2; tentatively, D is TRBD2 (5 bases). In nucleotides, the CDR3 is TGTGCCAGCAGTGCCCAGGTTGCGGGCACCGGGGAGCTGTTTTTT. It yields the protein CASSAQVAGTGELFF.